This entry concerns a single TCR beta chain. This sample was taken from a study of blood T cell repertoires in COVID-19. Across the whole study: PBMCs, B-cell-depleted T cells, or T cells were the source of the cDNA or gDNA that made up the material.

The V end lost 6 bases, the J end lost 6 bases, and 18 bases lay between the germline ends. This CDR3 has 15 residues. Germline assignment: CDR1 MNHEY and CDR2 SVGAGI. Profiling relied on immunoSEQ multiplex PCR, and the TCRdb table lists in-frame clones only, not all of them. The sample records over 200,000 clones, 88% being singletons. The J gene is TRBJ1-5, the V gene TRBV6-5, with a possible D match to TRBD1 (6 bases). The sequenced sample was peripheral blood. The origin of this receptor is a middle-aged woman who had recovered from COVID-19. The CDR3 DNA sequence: TGTGCCAGCAGCCGGGACATATGGGTGGGTCAGCCCCAGCATTTT. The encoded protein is CASSRDIWVGQPQHF.